This passage covers 12 T cell receptor beta chains from one sample sequenced in a study of breast tumors, draining lymph nodes, adjacent tissues. TCRdb re-called the multiplex PCR reads with MiXCR, one entry per CDR3 protein. The table includes about 140,000 distinct CDR3 sequences, approximately 20% detected once. Breast cancer patients provided tissue from their axillary draining lymph nodes. Sequencing was carried out using axillary lymph node tissue. The receptors were sampled from a female donor with breast cancer. Some clones in this sample may be carry-over from other donors' samples.

As to this clonotype: A much larger clone sits a single nucleotide away, making a read error possible. As the CDR3 is not closed by the conserved phenylalanine or tryptophan, this likely results from a read error. The chain joins TRBV11-3 to TRBJ1-3; D not resolved. The germline gives CDR1 SGHNT, CDR2 YENEEA. This CDR3 has 14 residues. Deletions cut 5 bases from V and 0 bases from J, with 8 bases between. Here the CDR3 reads CASSQRSSGNTIYS. The CDR3 DNA reads TGTGCCAGCAGCCAGAGGAGCTCTGGAAACACCATATATTCT.

This clonotype showed up many times. The chain has TRBV20-1 and TRBJ2-1; maybe TRBD1 (6 bases). CDR1 is DFQATT, CDR2 SNEGSKA, per germline (reference sequence). CDR3 length equals 12 residues. The V gene lost 4 bases and the J gene lost 6 bases, with 10 bases spanning the gap. In DNA, the CDR3 is TGCAGTGCTATCGACAGGAGCAATGAGCAGTTCTTC. Translated, it gives CSAIDRSNEQFF.

The chain combines TRBV10-2 with TRBJ2-1; tentative D call: TRBD2 (5 bases). Between the trimmed V and J ends, which lost 5 bases and 2 bases, there was a span of 10 bases. The V gene's germline CDR1 is WSHSY and CDR2 SAAADI. The CDR3 consists of 14 residues. CDR3 bases: TGCGCCAGCAGTCTAGCTTCCACCTACAATGAGCAGTTCTTC. This encodes CASSLASTYNEQFF.

DNA for the CDR3: TGTGCCAGCAGGGACCAGACAGGGTCTCATTATTACAATGAGCAGTTCTTC. This translates into CASRDQTGSHYYNEQFF. The chain has TRBV6-2 or TRBV6-3 and TRBJ2-1, with 7 nucleotides matching TRBD1. Germline V CDR1 and CDR2: MNHEY, SVGEGT. CDR3 length equals 17 residues. V was clipped by 6 bases and J by 4 bases; unmatched bases: 15.

This clonotype has a handful of counts. The chain carries TRBV20-1 and TRBJ2-6, with 8 bases lining up with TRBD1. There are 17 residues in the CDR3. Germline V gives CDR1 DFQATT, CDR2 SNEGSKA (reference sequence). V lost 8 bases and J lost 3; bases outside the gene matches: 15. CDR3 coding DNA: TGCAGTCCCCTCCGGGCAGGGGGCGCGAATGGGGCCAACGTCCTGACTTTC. It specifies CSPLRAGGANGANVLTF.

A remark on this clonotype: A clone one base away is much larger, so this may be a read error. The J gene is TRBJ2-3, the V gene TRBV7-9; D unresolved. Per the germline V gene, CDR1 is SEHNR and CDR2 is FQNEAQ (reference sequence). Trimming cost V 5 bases and J 3 bases, with 12 bases left between them. This CDR3 comprises 14 residues. CDR3 sequence reads: CASSTDWVTDTQYF. CDR3 sequence (DNA): TGTGCCAGCAGCACAGATTGGGTGACAGATACGCAGTATTTT. Looking up the rest from reference TRBV7-9 and TRBJ2-3 gives the full variable domain: DTGVSQNPRHKITKRGQNVTFRCDPISEHNRLYWYRQTLGQGPEFLTYFQNEAQLEKSRLLSDRFSAERPKGSFSTLEIQRTEQGDSAMYLCASSTDWVTDTQYFGPGTRLTVL.

This clonotype was found many times. The chain has TRBV5-1 and TRBJ2-1, with D possibly TRBD1 on 6 matching bases. This CDR3 is 13 amino acids long. The V gene's germline CDR1 is SGHRS and CDR2 YFSETQ. V dropped 7 bases and J dropped 2 bases, with 10 bases sitting between them. The CDR3 sequence: CASRTVTYNEQFF. DNA of the CDR3: TGCGCCAGCCGGACAGTGACCTACAATGAGCAGTTCTTC.

Details on this clonotype: One base away lies a much larger clone, so this may be a sequencing read error. J is TRBJ1-3 and V is TRBV5-1, with a weak D call TRBD1 (5 bases). CDR3 length: 15 residues. Germline loops: CDR1 SGHRS, CDR2 YFSETQ. This chain's CDR3 is CASSRDVFSGSTIYF. CDR3 bases: TGCGCCAGCAGCCGGGACGTATTCTCTGGAAGCACCATATATTTT.

The table lists this clonotype with many counts. The rearrangement joins TRBV2 to TRBJ1-5; D gene ambiguous. CDR1 SNHLY and CDR2 FYNNEI come from the germline V gene. The CDR3 has 14 residues. V was clipped by 3 bases and J by 3 bases, with 9 bases between them. CDR3 in DNA: TGTGCCAGCAGTGATTGGGCTAACAATCAGCCCCAGCATTTT. Translating gives CASSDWANNQPQHF.

This clonotype appeared many times. V usage is TRBV6-6 and J usage is TRBJ2-7; TRBD1 aligns across 8 bases. V gave up 6 bases and J gave up 4 bases; unmatched junction bases: 8. This CDR3 has 14 residues. Looked up from germline, CDR1 is MNHNY and CDR2 is SVGAGI (reference sequence). The CDR3 reads CASRPGTGIYEQYF. The CDR3 coding sequence is TGTGCCAGCAGACCCGGGACAGGAATTTACGAGCAGTACTTC.

The chain couples TRBV5-1 to TRBJ2-7; TRBD1 aligns across 7 bases. Unmatched junction bases numbered 9, after V lost 7 bases and J lost 2 bases. In germline, CDR1 is SGHRS, CDR2 YFSETQ. The CDR3 totals 14 residues. CDR3 sequence (DNA): TGCGCCAGCCGCCCTCCGGGACAGCCCTACGAGCAGTACTTC. Translated: CASRPPGQPYEQYF.

This clonotype was detected many times. In DNA, the CDR3 is TGTGCCAGCAGCCAAGGACAGGCGCCGAATTCACCCCTCCACTTT. This codes for CASSQGQAPNSPLHF. This rearrangement joins TRBV14 to TRBJ1-6, with a weak D call TRBD1 (6 bases). The length of the CDR3 is 15 residues. CDR1 and CDR2 from the germline V gene are SGHDN and FVKESK. V was pared by 1 base and J by 7 bases, with 11 bases between.